Presented here are 6 T cell receptor beta chains from one specimen sequenced in a study of cytomegalovirus exposure and HLA in healthy donors. 60 Vbeta and 13 Jbeta primers were used in PCR. The protocol was immunoSEQ multiplex PCR, while the TCRdb copy is restricted to in-frame clones and leaves out a portion. The sample yields about 110,000 clones, about two thirds seen once. The specimen was PBMCs. The receptor set was obtained from a woman in her 70s in good health and CMV-seropositive.

CDR3 amino acids: CASSFGGQNTEAFF. The CDR3 DNA follows: TGTGCCAGCAGCTTTGGCGGACAGAACACTGAAGCTTTCTTT. The rearrangement links TRBV5-6 to TRBJ1-1; D is perhaps TRBD1 (5 bases). Germline V CDR1 and CDR2: SGHDT, YYEEEE. This CDR3 is built from 14 residues. Trimming pared 2 bases from V and 1 base from J, leaving 9 bases between.

This chain uses TRBV7-2 with TRBJ1-1; maybe TRBD1 (5 bases). The CDR3 contains 15 residues. V shed 2 bases and J shed 0 bases, with 10 bases lying between them. Germline V gene sequence: CDR1 SGHTA, CDR2 FQGNSA. CDR3 nucleotides: TGTGCCAGCAGCTTAATGGTACAGGTGAACACTGAAGCTTTCTTT. It is translated as CASSLMVQVNTEAFF.

The rearrangement uses TRBV7-2 and TRBJ2-1; D may be TRBD1 (6 bases). CDR3 length: 12 residues. V shed 11 bases and J shed 8 bases, with 16 bases lying between them. Germline V CDR1 and CDR2: SGHTA, FQGNSA. In DNA form, the CDR3 reads TGTGCCCCCCAACAGGGCCAGGATGAGCAGTTCTTC. This sequence encodes CAPQQGQDEQFF.

J is TRBJ1-2 and V is TRBV19; possible D gene TRBD1, 6 bases. Trimming cost V 6 bases and J 1 base, with 18 bases left between them. CDR3 size: 16 residues. CDR1 is LNHDA, CDR2 SQIVND, per germline (reference sequence). CDR3: CASSLDSGLNNYGYTF. CDR3 nucleotides: TGTGCCAGTAGCCTGGACAGCGGACTCAATAACTATGGCTACACCTTC.

Regarding this clone: Other DNA sequences from this sample encode an identical CDR3 as well. The chain employs TRBV6-5 and TRBJ1-6; D is possibly TRBD1 (6 bases). Trimming removed 4 bases from V and 6 bases from J, with 16 bases in between. This CDR3 contains 16 residues. Germline values: CDR1 MNHEY, CDR2 SVGAGI. CDR3 sequence reads: CASSSANRAGNSPLHF. The CDR3 bases are TGTGCCAGCAGTTCCGCGAACAGGGCTGGTAATTCACCCCTCCACTTT.

V gene TRBV5-1 combines with J gene TRBJ2-2, with a tentative D call TRBD1 (6 bases). In germline, CDR1 is SGHRS, CDR2 YFSETQ. CDR3 size: 13 residues. Trimming cost V 4 bases and J 5 bases, with 9 bases left between them. The CDR3 nucleotides read TGCGCCAGCAGCCGAGGGGGAACCGGGGAGCTGTTTTTT. This translates into CASSRGGTGELFF.